Following are 9 T cell receptor beta chains from one sample sequenced in a study of breast tumors, draining lymph nodes, adjacent tissues. TCRdb analysed the multiplex PCR reads with MiXCR anew, one entry per CDR3 protein. This table holds 66,000 or so distinct CDR3 sequences, about 40% found once. The sequenced material came from breast tumor tissue. The receptors here all came from a female donor with breast cancer. Some clones in this sample may be carry-over from other donors' samples.

At least ten counts were recorded for this clonotype. J is TRBJ2-7 and V is TRBV19; the match to TRBD2 covers 7 bases. Germline V gene sequence: CDR1 LNHDA, CDR2 SQIVND (reference sequence). The CDR3 totals 15 residues. J gave up 3 bases and V 3 bases, and 8 bases lay outside the gene matches. The CDR3 reads CASSISREGYYEQYF. The CDR3 DNA reads as TGTGCCAGTAGTATTAGTAGGGAGGGCTACTACGAGCAGTACTTC.

This clonotype was counted at least ten times. The gene calls are TRBV6-4 and TRBJ2-3, with D perhaps TRBD2 (6 bases). Germline loops: CDR1 MRHNA, CDR2 SNTAGT. Trimming took off 3 bases at V and 5 bases at J, with 15 bases between the two ends. CDR3 length: 15 residues. The CDR3: CASSDPGLGKDTQYF. CDR3 bases: TGTGCCAGCAGTGATCCGGGACTGGGGAAAGATACGCAGTATTTT.

This clonotype was observed once. Germline is not matched at one junction end, which may reflect a read error. This sequence joins TRBV7-9 and TRBJ2-1; a possible D gene is TRBD2 (5 bases). CDR1 and CDR2 from the germline V gene are SEHNR and FQNEAQ (reference sequence). The CDR3 sequence is 15 residues long. The CDR3 DNA reads TGTGCAAGCAGCTTACCTAGCTCGTACTACAATGAGCAGTTCTTC. Amino acid sequence: CASSLPSSYYNEQFF.

This clonotype was seen many times. The chain couples TRBV5-1 to TRBJ2-7; the match to TRBD1 covers 12 bases. V shed 2 bases, J shed 3 bases, and the junction held 3 bases outside the gene matches. CDR3 length equals 15 residues. Per the germline V gene, CDR1 is SGHRS and CDR2 is YFSETQ. The CDR3 sequence is CASSFGTGGRYEQYF. The CDR3, as DNA: TGCGCCAGCAGCTTCGGGACAGGGGGCCGCTACGAGCAGTACTTC.

This clonotype was found many times. V is TRBV7-8 and J is TRBJ1-2; 9 bases fit TRBD1. The length of the CDR3 is 16 residues. Germline V gene lookup returns CDR1 SGHVS and CDR2 FQNEAQ. V gave up 5 bases and J gave up 5 bases; unmatched junction bases: 12. The CDR3: CASSGGDREGGYGYTF. The CDR3 nucleotides read TGTGCCAGCAGCGGGGGGGACAGGGAGGGTGGTTATGGCTACACCTTC.

This clonotype showed up many times. This chain links TRBV29-1 with TRBJ1-2; possible D gene TRBD1, 5 bases. V was trimmed by 0 bases and J by 5 bases, leaving 19 bases between them. CDR3 length equals 16 residues. Germline CDR1 SQVTM, CDR2 ANQGSEA. CDR3 DNA: TGCAGCGTTGAAGATCTGGTGGGGACCCCCTGGTATGGCTACACCTTC. It codes for CSVEDLVGTPWYGYTF.

This clonotype was recorded many times. CDR3 DNA: TGTGCCAGCAGGAATACAGGGGGCGCGGCCGGGGAGCTGTTTTTT. It encodes CASRNTGGAAGELFF. The rearrangement uses TRBV5-8 and TRBJ2-2; 9 nucleotides match TRBD1. V lost 5 bases to trimming and J lost 6 bases; unmatched junction nucleotides: 8. The CDR3 consists of 15 residues. Per germline, CDR1 SGHTS and CDR2 YDEGEE.

The sample holds a few counts of this clonotype. A read error is possible here, since a much larger clone lies one base away. The V and J genes are TRBV6-5 and TRBJ1-3; the D gene is possibly TRBD1 (5 bases). From germline, CDR1 is MNHEY and CDR2 SVGAGI. This CDR3 has 12 residues. The germline V and J ends were trimmed by 9 bases and 8 bases, with 14 bases remaining between them. This CDR3 is CASSGSGDTIYF. In DNA form, the CDR3 reads TGTGCCAGTTCAGGGTCAGGAGACACCATATATTTT.

This clonotype occurred a few times. The chain employs TRBV6-5 and TRBJ2-7, with D unresolved. Trimming left V 5 bases short and J 6 bases short, with 11 bases between. CDR1 is MNHEY and CDR2 is SVGAGI in the germline V gene. The CDR3 spans 12 residues. For the CDR3, the DNA is TGTGCCAGCAGTCACAGCCCGTCCGAGCAGTACTTC. Translated: CASSHSPSEQYF.